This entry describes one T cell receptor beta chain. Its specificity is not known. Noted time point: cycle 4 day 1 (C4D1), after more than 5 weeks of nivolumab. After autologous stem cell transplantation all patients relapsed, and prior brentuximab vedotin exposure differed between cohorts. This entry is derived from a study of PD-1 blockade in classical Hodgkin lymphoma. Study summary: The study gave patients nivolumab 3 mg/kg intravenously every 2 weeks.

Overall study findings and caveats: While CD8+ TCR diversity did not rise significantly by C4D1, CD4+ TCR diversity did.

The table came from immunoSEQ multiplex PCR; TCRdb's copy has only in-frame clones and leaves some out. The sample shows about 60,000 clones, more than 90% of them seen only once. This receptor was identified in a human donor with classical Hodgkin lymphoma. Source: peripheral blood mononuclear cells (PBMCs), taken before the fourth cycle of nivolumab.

CDR3 loop: CASSREGGYTF. The CDR3 nucleotides read TGCGCCAGCAGCCGAGAGGGTGGCTACACCTTC. The genes are TRBV4-1 and TRBJ1-2; no clear D. Deletions cut 4 bases from V and 7 bases from J, with 7 bases between. There are 11 residues in the CDR3. Per the germline V gene, CDR1 is MGHRA and CDR2 is YSYEKL.